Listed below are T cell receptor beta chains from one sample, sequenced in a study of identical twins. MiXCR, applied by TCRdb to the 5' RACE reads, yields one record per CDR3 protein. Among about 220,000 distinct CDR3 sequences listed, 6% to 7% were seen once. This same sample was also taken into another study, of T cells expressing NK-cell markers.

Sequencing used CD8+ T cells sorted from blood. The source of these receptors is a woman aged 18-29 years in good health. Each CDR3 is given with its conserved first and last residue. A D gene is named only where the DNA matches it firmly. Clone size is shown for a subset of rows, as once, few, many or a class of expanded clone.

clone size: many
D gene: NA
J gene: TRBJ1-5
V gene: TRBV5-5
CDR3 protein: CASSTDSFNQPQHF
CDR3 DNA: TGTGCCAGCAGCACGGACAGCTTCAATCAGCCCCAGCATTTT

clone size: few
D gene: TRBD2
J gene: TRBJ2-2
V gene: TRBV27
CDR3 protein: CASSLSSRGGVTGELFF
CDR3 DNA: TGTGCCAGCAGTTTAAGTAGCCGGGGGGGTGTAACCGGGGAGCTGTTTTTT

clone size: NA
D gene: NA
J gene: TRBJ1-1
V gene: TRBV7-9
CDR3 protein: CASSLGDGTLNTEAFF
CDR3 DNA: TGTGCCAGCAGCCTGGGAGATGGGACCCTGAACACTGAAGCTTTCTTT

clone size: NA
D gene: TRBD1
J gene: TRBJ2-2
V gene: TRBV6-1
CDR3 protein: CASNYRGTGELFF
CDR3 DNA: TGTGCCAGCAACTACAGGGGTACCGGGGAGCTGTTTTTT

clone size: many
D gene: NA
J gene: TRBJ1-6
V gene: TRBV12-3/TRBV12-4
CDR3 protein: CASSIGRRGDSPLHF
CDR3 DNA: TGTGCCAGCAGTATCGGACGGCGAGGGGATTCACCCCTCCACTTT

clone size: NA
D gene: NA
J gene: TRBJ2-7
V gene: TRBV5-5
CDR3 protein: CASSVRGFSSYEQYF
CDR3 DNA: TGTGCCAGCAGCGTTCGGGGCTTCAGCTCCTACGAGCAGTACTTC

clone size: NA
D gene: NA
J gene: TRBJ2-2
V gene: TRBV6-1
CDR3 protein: CASKGGGTGELFF
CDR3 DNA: TGTGCCAGCAAAGGGGGGGGTACCGGGGAGCTGTTTTTT

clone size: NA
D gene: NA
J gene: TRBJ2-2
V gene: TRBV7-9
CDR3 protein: CASTSTGELFF
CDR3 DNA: TGTGCCAGCACCTCCACCGGGGAGCTGTTTTTT

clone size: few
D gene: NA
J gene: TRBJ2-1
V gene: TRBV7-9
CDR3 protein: CASRLRVHEQFF
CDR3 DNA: TGTGCCAGCAGGCTTCGAGTCCATGAGCAGTTCTTC

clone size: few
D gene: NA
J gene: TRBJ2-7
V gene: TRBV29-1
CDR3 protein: CSVEASGEQYF
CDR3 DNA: TGCAGCGTTGAAGCCTCGGGGGAGCAGTACTTC

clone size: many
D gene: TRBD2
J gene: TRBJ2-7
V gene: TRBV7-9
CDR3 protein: CASSHWRESSYEQYF
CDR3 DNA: TGTGCCAGCAGCCACTGGCGGGAGAGCTCCTACGAGCAGTACTTC

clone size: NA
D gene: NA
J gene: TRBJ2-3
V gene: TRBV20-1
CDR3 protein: CSARADAQYF
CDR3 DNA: TGCAGTGCTAGAGCCGATGCGCAGTATTTT

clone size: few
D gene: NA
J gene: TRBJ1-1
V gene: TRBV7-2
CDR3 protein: CASSLPGGFTEAFF
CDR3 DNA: TGTGCCAGCAGCTTACCCGGGGGCTTCACTGAAGCTTTCTTT

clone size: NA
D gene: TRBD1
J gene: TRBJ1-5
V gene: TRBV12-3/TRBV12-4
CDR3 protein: CASRPGQGAQPQHF
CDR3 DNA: TGTGCCAGCAGACCGGGACAGGGTGCTCAGCCCCAGCATTTT

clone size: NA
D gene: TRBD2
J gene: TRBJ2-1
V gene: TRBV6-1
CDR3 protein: CASSRTSGSLDEQFF
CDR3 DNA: TGTGCCAGCAGTAGGACTAGCGGGAGTCTGGATGAGCAGTTCTTC

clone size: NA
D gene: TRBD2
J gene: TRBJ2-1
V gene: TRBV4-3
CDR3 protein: CASSQVSVLAGGYQDNEQFF
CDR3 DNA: TGCGCCAGCAGCCAAGTCTCTGTCCTAGCGGGAGGGTATCAGGACAATGAGCAGTTCTTC

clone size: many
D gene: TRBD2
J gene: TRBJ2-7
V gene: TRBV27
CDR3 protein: CASSLAGGLYEQYF
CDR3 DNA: TGTGCCAGCAGCCTAGCGGGAGGTCTGTACGAGCAGTACTTC

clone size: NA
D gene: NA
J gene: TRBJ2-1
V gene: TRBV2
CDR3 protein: CASQGGNEQFF
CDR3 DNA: TGTGCCAGCCAAGGGGGAAATGAGCAGTTCTTC

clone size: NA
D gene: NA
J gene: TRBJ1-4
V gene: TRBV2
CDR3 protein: CASIVVASWNEKLFF
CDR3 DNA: TGTGCCAGCATAGTGGTTGCGTCCTGGAATGAAAAACTGTTTTTT

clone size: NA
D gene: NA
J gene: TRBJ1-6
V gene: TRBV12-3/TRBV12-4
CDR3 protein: CASSLQGPVSPLHF
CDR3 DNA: TGTGCCAGCAGTTTACAGGGGCCGGTTTCACCCCTCCACTTT

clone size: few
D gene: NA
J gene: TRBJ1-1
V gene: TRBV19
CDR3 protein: CASTLGVTAPMNTEAFF
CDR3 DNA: TGTGCCAGTACCCTGGGTGTGACCGCCCCAATGAACACTGAAGCTTTCTTT

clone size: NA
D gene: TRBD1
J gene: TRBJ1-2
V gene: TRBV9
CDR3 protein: CASSAGTVDYTF
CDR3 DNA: TGTGCCAGCAGCGCCGGGACAGTCGACTACACCTTC

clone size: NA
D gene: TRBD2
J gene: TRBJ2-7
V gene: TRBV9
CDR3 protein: CASSGVEDSGGTYEQYF
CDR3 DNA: TGTGCCAGCAGCGGTGTCGAGGATAGCGGGGGGACCTACGAGCAGTACTTC

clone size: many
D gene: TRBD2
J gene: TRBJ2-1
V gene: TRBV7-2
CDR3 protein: CASSPWTSGGGIGQFF
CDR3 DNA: TGTGCCAGCAGCCCCTGGACTAGCGGGGGGGGCATTGGGCAGTTCTTC

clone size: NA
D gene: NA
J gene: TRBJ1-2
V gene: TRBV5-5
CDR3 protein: CASSPPTGYGYTF
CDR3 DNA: TGTGCCAGCAGCCCTCCGACAGGCTATGGCTACACCTTC

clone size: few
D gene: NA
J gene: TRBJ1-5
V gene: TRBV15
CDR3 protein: CATKGSSNQPQHF
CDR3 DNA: TGTGCCACCAAGGGGTCTAGCAATCAGCCCCAGCATTTT

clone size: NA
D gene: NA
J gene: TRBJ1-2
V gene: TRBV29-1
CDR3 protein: CSVESTRLGGYTF
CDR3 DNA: TGCAGCGTTGAATCGACACGACTAGGGGGCTACACCTTC